Following are 4 T cell receptor beta chains from one sample sequenced in a study of coeliac disease. The method was immunoSEQ multiplex PCR; TCRdb's version includes in-frame clones alone and lacks a portion of them. This sample has around 990 clones; roughly 58% occur once, and the top ten carry approximately 42%. The sequenced sample was intraepithelial lymphocytes from the gut. The receptors originated from a woman aged 25 to 39 without celiac disease.

The chain is built from TRBV7-9 and TRBJ2-1; 8 bases align to TRBD1. The CDR3 totals 19 residues. With 5 bases clipped from V and 0 bases from J, the junction kept 15 bases outside the gene matches. The germline CDR1 and CDR2 sequences are SEHNR and FQNEAQ (reference sequence). CDR3 sequence (DNA): TGTGCCAGCAGCCATACCGGGACAGGAGCCTGGAGCTCCTACAATGAGCAGTTCTTC. It codes for CASSHTGTGAWSSYNEQFF.

This clone was seen a handful of times. The CDR3, as DNA: TGTGCCAGCAGCTTAGCACCGGGACAGGGGGTATTTGGAATCTACGAGCAGTACTTC. Protein: CASSLAPGQGVFGIYEQYF. The chain carries TRBV7-8 and TRBJ2-7; 11 positions agree with TRBD1. The CDR3 contains 19 residues. Germline V gives CDR1 SGHVS, CDR2 FQNEAQ. V shed 0 bases, J shed 3 bases, and the junction held 13 bases outside the gene matches.

The J gene is TRBJ1-6, the V gene TRBV5-6, with D perhaps TRBD1 (6 bases). V was clipped by 4 bases and J by 5 bases, with 16 bases between them. The CDR3 runs to 16 residues. Germline lookup yields CDR1 SGHDT and CDR2 YYEEEE. As DNA, the CDR3 is TGTGCCAGCAGCCCGTATTCTACAGGGAATAATTCACCCCTCCACTTT. This sequence encodes CASSPYSTGNNSPLHF.

This clone was recorded a few times. V gene TRBV21-1 combines with J gene TRBJ2-1; no DNA check was done on the table's D call, TRBD1. TRBV21-1 is recorded as a pseudogene. The CDR3 has 14 amino acids. The CDR3 sequence is CASIGTGGRNEQFF. CDR3 coding DNA: TGTGCCAGCATTGGGACAGGGGGGCGCAATGAGCAGTTCTTC.